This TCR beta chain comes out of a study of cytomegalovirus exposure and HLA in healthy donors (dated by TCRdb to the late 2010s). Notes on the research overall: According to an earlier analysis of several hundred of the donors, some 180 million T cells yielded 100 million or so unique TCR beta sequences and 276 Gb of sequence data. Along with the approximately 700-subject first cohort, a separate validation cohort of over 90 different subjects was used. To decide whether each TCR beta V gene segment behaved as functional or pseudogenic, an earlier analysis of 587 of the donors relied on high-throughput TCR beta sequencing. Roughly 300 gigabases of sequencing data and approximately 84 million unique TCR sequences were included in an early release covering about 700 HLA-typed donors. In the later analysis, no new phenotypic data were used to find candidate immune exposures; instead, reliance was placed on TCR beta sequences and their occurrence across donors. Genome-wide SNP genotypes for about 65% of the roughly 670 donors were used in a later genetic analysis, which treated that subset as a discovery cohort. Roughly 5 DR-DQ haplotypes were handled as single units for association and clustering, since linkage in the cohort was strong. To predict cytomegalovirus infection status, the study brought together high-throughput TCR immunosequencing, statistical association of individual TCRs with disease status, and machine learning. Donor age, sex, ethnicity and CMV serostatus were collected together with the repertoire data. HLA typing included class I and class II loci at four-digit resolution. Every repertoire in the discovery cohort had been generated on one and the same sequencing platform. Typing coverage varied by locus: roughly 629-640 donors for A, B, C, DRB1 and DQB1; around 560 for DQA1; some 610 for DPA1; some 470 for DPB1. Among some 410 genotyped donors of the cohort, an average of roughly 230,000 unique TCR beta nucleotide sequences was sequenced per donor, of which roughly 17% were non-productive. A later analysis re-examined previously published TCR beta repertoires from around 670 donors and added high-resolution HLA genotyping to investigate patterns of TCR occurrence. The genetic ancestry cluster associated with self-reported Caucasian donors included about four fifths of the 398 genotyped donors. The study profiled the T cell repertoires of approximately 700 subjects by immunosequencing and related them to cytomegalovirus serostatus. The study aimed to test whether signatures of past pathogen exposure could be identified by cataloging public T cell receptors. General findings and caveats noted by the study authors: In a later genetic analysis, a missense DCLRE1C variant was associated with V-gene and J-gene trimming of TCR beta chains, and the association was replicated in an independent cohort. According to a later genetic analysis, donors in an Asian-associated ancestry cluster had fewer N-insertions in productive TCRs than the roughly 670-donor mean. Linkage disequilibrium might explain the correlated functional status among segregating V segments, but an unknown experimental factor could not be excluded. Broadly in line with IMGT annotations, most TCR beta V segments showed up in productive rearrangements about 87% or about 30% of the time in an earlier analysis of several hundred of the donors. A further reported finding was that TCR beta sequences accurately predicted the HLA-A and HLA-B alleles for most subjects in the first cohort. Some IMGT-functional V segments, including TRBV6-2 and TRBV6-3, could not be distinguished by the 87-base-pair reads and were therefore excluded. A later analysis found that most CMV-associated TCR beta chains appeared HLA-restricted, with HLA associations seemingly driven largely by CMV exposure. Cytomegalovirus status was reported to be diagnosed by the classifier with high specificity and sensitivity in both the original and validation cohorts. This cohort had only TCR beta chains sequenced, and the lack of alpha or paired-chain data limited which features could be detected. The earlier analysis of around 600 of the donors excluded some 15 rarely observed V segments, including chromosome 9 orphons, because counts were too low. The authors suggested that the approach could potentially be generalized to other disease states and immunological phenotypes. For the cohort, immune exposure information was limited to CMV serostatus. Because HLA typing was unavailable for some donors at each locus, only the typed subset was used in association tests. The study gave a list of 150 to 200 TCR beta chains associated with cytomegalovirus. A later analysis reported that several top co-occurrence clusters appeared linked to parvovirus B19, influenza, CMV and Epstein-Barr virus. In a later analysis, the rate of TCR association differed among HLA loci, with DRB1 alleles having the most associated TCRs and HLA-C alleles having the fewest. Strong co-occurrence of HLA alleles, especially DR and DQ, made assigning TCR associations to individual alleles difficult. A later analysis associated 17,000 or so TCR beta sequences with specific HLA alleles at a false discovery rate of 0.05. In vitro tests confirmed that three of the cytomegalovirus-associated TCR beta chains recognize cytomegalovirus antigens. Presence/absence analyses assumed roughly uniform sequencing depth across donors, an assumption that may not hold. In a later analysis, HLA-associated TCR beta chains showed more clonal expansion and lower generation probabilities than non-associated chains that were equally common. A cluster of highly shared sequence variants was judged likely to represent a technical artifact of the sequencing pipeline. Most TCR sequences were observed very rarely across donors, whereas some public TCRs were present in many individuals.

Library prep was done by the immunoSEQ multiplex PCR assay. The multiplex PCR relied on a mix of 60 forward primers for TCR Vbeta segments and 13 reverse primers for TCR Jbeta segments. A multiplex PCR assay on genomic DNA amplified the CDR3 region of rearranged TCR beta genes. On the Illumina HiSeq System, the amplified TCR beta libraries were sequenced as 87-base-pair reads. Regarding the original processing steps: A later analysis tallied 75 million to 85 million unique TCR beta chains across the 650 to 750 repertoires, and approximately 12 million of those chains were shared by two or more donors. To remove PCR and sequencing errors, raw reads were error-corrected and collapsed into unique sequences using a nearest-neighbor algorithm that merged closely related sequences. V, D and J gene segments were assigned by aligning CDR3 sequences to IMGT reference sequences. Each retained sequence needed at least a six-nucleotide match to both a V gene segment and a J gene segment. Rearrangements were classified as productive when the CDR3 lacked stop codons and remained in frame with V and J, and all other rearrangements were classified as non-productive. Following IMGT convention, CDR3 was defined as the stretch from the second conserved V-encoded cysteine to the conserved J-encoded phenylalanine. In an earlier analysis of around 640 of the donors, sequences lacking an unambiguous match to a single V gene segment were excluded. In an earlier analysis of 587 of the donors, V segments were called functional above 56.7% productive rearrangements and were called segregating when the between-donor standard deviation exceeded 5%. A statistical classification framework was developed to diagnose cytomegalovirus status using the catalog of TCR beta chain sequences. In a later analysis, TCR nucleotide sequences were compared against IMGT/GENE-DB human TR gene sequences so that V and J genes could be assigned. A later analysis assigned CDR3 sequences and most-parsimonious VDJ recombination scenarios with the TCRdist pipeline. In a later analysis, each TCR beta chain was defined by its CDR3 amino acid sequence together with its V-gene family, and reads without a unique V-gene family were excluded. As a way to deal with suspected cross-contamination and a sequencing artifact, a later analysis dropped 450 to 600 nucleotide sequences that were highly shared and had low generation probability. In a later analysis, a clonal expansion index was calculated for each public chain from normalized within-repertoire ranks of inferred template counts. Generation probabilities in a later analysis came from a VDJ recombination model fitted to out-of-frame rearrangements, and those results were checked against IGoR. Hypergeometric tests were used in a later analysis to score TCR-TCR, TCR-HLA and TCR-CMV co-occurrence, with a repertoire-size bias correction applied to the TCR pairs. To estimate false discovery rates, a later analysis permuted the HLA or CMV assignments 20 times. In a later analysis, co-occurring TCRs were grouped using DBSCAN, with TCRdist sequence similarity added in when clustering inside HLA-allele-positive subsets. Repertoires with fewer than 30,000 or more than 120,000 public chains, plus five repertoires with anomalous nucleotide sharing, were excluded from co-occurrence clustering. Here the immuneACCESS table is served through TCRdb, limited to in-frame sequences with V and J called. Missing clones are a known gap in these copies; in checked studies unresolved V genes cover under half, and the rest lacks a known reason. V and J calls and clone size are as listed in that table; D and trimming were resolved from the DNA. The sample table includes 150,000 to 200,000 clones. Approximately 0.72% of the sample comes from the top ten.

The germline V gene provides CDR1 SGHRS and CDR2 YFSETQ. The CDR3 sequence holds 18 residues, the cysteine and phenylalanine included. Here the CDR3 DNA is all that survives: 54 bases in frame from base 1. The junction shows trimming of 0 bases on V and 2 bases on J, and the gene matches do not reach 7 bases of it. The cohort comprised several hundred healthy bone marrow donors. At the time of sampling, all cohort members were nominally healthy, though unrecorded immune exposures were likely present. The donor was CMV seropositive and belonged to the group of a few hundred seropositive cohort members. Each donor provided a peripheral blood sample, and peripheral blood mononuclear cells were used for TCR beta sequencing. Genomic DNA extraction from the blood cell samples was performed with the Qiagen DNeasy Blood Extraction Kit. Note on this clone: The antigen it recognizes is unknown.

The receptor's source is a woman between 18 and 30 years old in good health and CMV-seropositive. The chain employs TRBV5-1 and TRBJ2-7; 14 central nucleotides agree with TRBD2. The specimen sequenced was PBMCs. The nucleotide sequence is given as TGCGCCAGCAGCTTGGCTGGGACTAGCGGGAGTCGTACCTACGAGCAGTACTTC. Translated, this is CASSLAGTSGSRTYEQYF. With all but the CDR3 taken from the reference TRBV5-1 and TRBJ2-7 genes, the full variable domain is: KAGVTQTPRYLIKTRGQQVTLSCSPISGHRSVSWYQQTPGQGLQFLFEYFSETQRNKGNFPGRFSGRQFSNSRSEMNVSTLELGDSALYLCASSLAGTSGSRTYEQYFGPGTRLTVT.